These T cell receptor beta chains were read from a single sample in a study of CD4 T cells in lung cancer. For these receptors, no antigen is known. TCRdb's copy holds only in-frame clones and misses some; the assay was immunoSEQ multiplex PCR. The sample lists approximately 1,800 clones, around 64% occurring once. The sequenced material came from a CD4+ T cell line or clone grown in culture. Receptors were obtained from a woman in her sixties with non-small cell lung cancer. Some clones in this sample may be carry-over from other donors' samples. CDR3s leave out the opening cysteine and the closing phenylalanine or tryptophan. Fields, in order: V gene, CDR3 protein.

TRBV29-1,SGGSGEAF
TRBV25-1,ASSVMTGWFTEAF
TRBV5-6,ASSLVAGGALADTQY
TRBV28,ASSFRLGGYT
TRBV12-5,ASGLVWLGTNEKLF
TRBV14,ASSRTFGLAGNEQF
TRBV4-1,ASSLAGNIPDTQY
TRBV27,ASSRDSFGSTGELF
TRBV5-1,ASSFSGQSSYEQY
TRBV7-2,ASSLVRLGTGSGNEQF
TRBV29-1,SVEAAGGGYT
TRBV2,ASRFLARGEQF
TRBV19,ASSMSHNRGVGNTEAF
TRBV5-1,ASSKGVWGTGETQY
TRBV7-9,ASPGNTGELF
TRBV2,ASSASRADTQY
TRBV19,ASSIDKGRASEQF
TRBV7-8,ASSLIRGATNEKLF
TRBV14,ASSLVHPNTEAF
TRBV2,ASSGQGWTEAF
TRBV7-3,ASSPNMGGTQY
TRBV2,ASRTGGTGYEQY
TRBV7-2,ASSLMAWGSGANVLT
TRBV5-4,ASSRGQGQLINYGYT
TRBV6-5,ASSFRQGSYNEQF
TRBV10-1,ARQGRGNQPQH
TRBV5-6,ASSLILGGDKDGYT
TRBV9,ASSPRQGVTEAF
TRBV28,ASSLGVSNQPQH
TRBV29-1,SVTPTGLETQY
TRBV5-1,ASSLVGQGAPQETQY
TRBV27,ASSLSGAHYYGYT
TRBV27,ASNPYGLAGVVDTQY
TRBV7-2,ASSLAGPDTQY
TRBV18,ASSPNRGDYEQY
TRBV25-1,ASSEYMGQQGGDTQY
TRBV5-5,ASSLSGQGVSLMNTEAF
TRBV15,ATSRDEKETQY
TRBV30,AWASGQLEAF
TRBV6-1,ASSDQTVSGQF
TRBV4-1,ASSQPRGGETDTQY